The clone carrying this TCR beta chain appeared a few times. This sample is drawn from a study of T cells in Graves' hyperthyroidism and ophthalmopathy. This CDR3 comprises 15 residues. Germline V gene lookup returns CDR1 MNHEY and CDR2 SVGAGI. V shed 0 bases and J 3 bases; nucleotides not matched to a gene: 3. RNA transcripts provided the source from which TCR beta CDR3 regions were amplified. First-round RT-PCR with HTBI primers amplified the TCR CDR3 region. TCRdb analysed the multiplex PCR reads with MiXCR anew, one entry per CDR3 protein. The sample yields about 500,000 distinct CDR3 sequences, 16% seen once.

The source of this sequence is a woman aged 18 to 35 with Graves' hyperthyroidism. Sequencing input: blood. The V and J genes are TRBV6-5 and TRBJ1-2, with 8 positions matching TRBD1. CDR3 sequence reads: CASSYSAGGHYGYTF. In DNA form, the CDR3 reads TGTGCCAGCAGTTACTCGGCAGGGGGCCACTATGGCTACACCTTC.